This T cell receptor beta chain derives from a study of patients and donors after allogeneic stem cell transplantation. MiXCR, applied by TCRdb to the RT-PCR reads, yields one record per CDR3 protein. This table has over 400,000 distinct CDR3 sequences, 15% to 20% appearing once. The length of the CDR3 is 15 residues. Trimming pared 3 bases from V and 1 base from J, leaving 11 bases between. The specimen was blood, either unsorted or a sorted T cell fraction (not recorded which). The chain combines TRBV12-3 or TRBV12-4 with TRBJ2-3, with D tentatively TRBD2 (6 bases). The TCR was taken from a human donor who was either an allogeneic HSCT recipient or a stem cell or donor lymphocyte infusion donor (not recorded which). It is not recorded whose cells these are; they may come from a transplant donor. As DNA, the CDR3 is TGTGCCAGCAGTTTTTTGTGGGGGGGCACAGATACGCAGTATTTT. This sequence encodes CASSFLWGGTDTQYF.